The rows below give T cell receptor beta chains drawn from one sample of a study of T cells in Graves' hyperthyroidism and ophthalmopathy. TCRdb fed the multiplex PCR reads into MiXCR, producing one record per CDR3 protein. The repertoire has around 570,000 distinct CDR3 sequences, just under 20% of them found once; the top ten carry approximately 50%. Specimen: blood. The receptors were gathered from a man between 40 and 49 years old with Graves' ophthalmopathy. Each CDR3 is given with its conserved first and last residue. A D gene is named only where the DNA matches it firmly. Part of the rows lack a size; the others show once, few, many or a class for expanded clones.

d_gene,j_gene,v_gene,abundance,CDR3nt,CDR3aa
TRBD1,TRBJ2-3,TRBV18,few,TGTGCCAGCTCACCGTGGACAGGGGGCGTGAGCACAGATACGCAGTATTTT,CASSPWTGGVSTDTQYF
NA,TRBJ2-2,TRBV15,NA,TGTGCCACCCGGAGCACCGGGGAGCTGTTTTTT,CATRSTGELFF
NA,TRBJ2-5,TRBV6-1,NA,TGTGCCAGCAGTCGGCCGGGGTGGAGGGAGACCCAGTACTTC,CASSRPGWRETQYF
NA,TRBJ2-6,TRBV4-2,NA,TGTGCCAGCAGCCAAGATGGGGGAGCTGGGGCCAACGTCCTGACTTTC,CASSQDGGAGANVLTF
TRBD1,TRBJ2-7,TRBV5-1,NA,TGCGCCAGCAGCTCACCCGGGACAGGGGGCCACGAGCAGTACTTC,CASSSPGTGGHEQYF
NA,TRBJ2-7,TRBV3-1,many,TGTGCCAGCAGCCACCTAAACTTGGGGCTACCCTACGAGCAGTACTTC,CASSHLNLGLPYEQYF
NA,TRBJ2-3,TRBV5-1,few,TGCGCCAGCGGTCTTCCTAGCGCCTCAGATACGCAGTATTTT,CASGLPSASDTQYF
NA,TRBJ2-3,TRBV12-3/TRBV12-4,NA,TGTGCCAGCAGTTTAGGGCAAAGAAGCACAGATACGCAGTATTTT,CASSLGQRSTDTQYF
NA,TRBJ1-2,TRBV7-9,NA,TGTGCCAGCAGCTTATCAAACAGGGAAGACGGCTACACCTTC,CASSLSNREDGYTF
NA,TRBJ1-1,TRBV7-6,NA,TGTGCCAGCAGCTTGCAGCCTGAAATGAACACTGAAGCTTTCTTT,CASSLQPEMNTEAFF
NA,TRBJ1-6,TRBV7-6,NA,TGTGCCAGCAGCGGTGGAGGCGGGCTCAGTTCACCCCTCCACTTT,CASSGGGGLSSPLHF
NA,TRBJ2-7,TRBV6-2/TRBV6-3,few,TGTGCCAGCCTGACTCACGAGAGGGAGCAGTACTTC,CASLTHEREQYF
NA,TRBJ1-1,TRBV5-1,many,TGCGCCAGCAGCTTTGGGACAATTTCCACTGAAGCTTTCTTT,CASSFGTISTEAFF
TRBD1,TRBJ2-7,TRBV28,many,TGTGCCAGCAGTCTTTCAGGGGGCAGGTACGAGCAGTACTTC,CASSLSGGRYEQYF
NA,TRBJ2-5,TRBV2,NA,TGTGCCAGCAGAAGAACCAGGGCAGAGACCCAGTACTTC,CASRRTRAETQYF
TRBD1,TRBJ2-1,TRBV6-2/TRBV6-3,many,TGTGCCAGCAGTTACGGAGGACAGGGTATTAATGAGCAGTTCTTC,CASSYGGQGINEQFF
TRBD2,TRBJ2-7,TRBV27,few,TGTGCCAGCATGGGGGGGGGTGGGATAAGCGAGCAGTACTTC,CASMGGGGISEQYF
NA,TRBJ2-3,TRBV10-3,few,TGTGCCACCCTACACCACCTTAGCGATCCAGATACGCAGTATTTT,CATLHHLSDPDTQYF
TRBD2,TRBJ2-3,TRBV15,NA,TGTGCCACCAGCAGGGAACTAGCGGGGGTCACAGATACGCAGTATTTT,CATSRELAGVTDTQYF
TRBD1,TRBJ2-1,TRBV7-9,few,TGTGCCAGCAGCTTGGACAGACAGGGGTTGGAGCAGTTCTTC,CASSLDRQGLEQFF
TRBD1,TRBJ2-2,TRBV7-9,NA,TGTGCCAGCAGCCAGGGGGCAGTAACCGGGGAGCTGTTTTTT,CASSQGAVTGELFF
NA,TRBJ2-7,TRBV6-5,NA,TGTGCCAGCACCTTGACTCGATCCTACGAGCAGTACTTC,CASTLTRSYEQYF
NA,TRBJ2-1,TRBV24-1,NA,TGTGCCACCAGTGATGGGGCCAGAGATGAGCAGTTCTTC,CATSDGARDEQFF
TRBD1,TRBJ2-7,TRBV29-1,many,TGCAGCGCCAAAGGGACAGGGGGACCCTACGAGCAGTACTTC,CSAKGTGGPYEQYF
TRBD2,TRBJ2-1,TRBV7-8,few,TGTGCCAGCAGCTACCGAGGACTAGCCGACACCTACAATGAGCAGTTCTTC,CASSYRGLADTYNEQFF
TRBD2,TRBJ2-1,TRBV18,NA,TGTGCCAGCTCGAAAACCCTAGCGGGAAATACCAATGAGCAGTTCTTC,CASSKTLAGNTNEQFF
TRBD1,TRBJ2-7,TRBV5-8,many,TGTGCCAGTCGGACAGGGGCATCGTACGAGCAGTACTTC,CASRTGASYEQYF
NA,TRBJ1-1,TRBV6-1,NA,TGTGCCAGCAGCCTTGGTCCCCAAGAAGCTTTCTTT,CASSLGPQEAFF
TRBD2,TRBJ2-1,TRBV7-9,few,TGTGCCAGCAGCTTATCGCTAGCGGGGCGCAATGAGCAGTTCTTC,CASSLSLAGRNEQFF
TRBD2,TRBJ2-7,TRBV28,few,TGTGCCAGCAAGGAGGGAGGGTTCGAGCAGTACTTC,CASKEGGFEQYF
TRBD1,TRBJ1-5,TRBV12-3/TRBV12-4,once,TGTGCCAGCAGTTTTGCAGGGGGTAGCAATCGGCCCCAGCATTTT,CASSFAGGSNRPQHF
TRBD2,TRBJ2-5,TRBV6-1,NA,TGTGCCAGCACCCCCGGGACTAGAAGGGAGACCCAGTACTTC,CASTPGTRRETQYF